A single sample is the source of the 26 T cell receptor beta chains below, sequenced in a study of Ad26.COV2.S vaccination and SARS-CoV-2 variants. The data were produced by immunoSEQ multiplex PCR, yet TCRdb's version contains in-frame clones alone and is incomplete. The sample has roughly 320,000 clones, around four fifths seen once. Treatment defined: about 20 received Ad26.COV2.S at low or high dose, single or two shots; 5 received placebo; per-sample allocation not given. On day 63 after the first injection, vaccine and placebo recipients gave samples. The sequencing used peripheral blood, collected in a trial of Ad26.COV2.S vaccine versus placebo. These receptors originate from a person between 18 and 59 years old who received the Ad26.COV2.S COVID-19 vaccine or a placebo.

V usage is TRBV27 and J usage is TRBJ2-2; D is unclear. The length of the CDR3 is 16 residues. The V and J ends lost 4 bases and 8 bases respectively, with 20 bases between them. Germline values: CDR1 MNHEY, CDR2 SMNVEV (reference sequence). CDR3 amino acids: CASSSRFVRDIGELFF. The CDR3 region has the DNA TGTGCCAGCAGTTCCCGATTCGTCCGCGATATAGGGGAGCTGTTTTTT.

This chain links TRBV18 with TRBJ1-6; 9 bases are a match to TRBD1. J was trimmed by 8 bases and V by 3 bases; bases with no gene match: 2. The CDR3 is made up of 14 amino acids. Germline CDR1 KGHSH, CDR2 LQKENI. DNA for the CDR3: TGTGCCAGCTCACCCGACAGGGGGTATTCACCCCTCCACTTT. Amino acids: CASSPDRGYSPLHF. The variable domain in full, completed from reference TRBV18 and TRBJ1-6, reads NAGVMQNPRHLVRRRGQEARLRCSPMKGHSHVYWYRQLPEEGLKFMVYLQKENIIDESGMPKERFSAEFPKEGPSILRIQQVVRGDSAAYFCASSPDRGYSPLHFGNGTRLTVT.

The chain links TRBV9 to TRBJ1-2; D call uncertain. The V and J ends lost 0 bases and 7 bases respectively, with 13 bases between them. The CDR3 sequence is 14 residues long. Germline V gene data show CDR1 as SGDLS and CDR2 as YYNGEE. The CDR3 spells CASSVGPKGGGYTF. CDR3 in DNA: TGTGCCAGCAGCGTAGGCCCAAAGGGTGGTGGCTACACCTTC.

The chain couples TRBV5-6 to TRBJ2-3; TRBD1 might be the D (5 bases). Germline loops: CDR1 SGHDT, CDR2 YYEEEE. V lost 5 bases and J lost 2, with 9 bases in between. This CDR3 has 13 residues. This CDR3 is CASSRQYTDTQYF. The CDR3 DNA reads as TGTGCCAGCAGTCGACAGTACACAGATACGCAGTATTTT.

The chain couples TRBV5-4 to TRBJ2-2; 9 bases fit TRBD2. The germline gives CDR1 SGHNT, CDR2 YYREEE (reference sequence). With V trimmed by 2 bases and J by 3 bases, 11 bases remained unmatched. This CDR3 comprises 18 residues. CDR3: CASSFWRGGPVDTGELFF. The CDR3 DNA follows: TGTGCCAGCAGCTTTTGGCGGGGGGGCCCCGTCGACACCGGGGAGCTGTTTTTT. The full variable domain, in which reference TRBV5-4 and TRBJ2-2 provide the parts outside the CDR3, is ETGVTQSPTHLIKTRGQQVTLRCSSQSGHNTVSWYQQALGQGPQFIFQYYREEENGRGNFPPRFSGLQFPNYSSELNVNALELDDSALYLCASSFWRGGPVDTGELFFGEGSRLTVL.

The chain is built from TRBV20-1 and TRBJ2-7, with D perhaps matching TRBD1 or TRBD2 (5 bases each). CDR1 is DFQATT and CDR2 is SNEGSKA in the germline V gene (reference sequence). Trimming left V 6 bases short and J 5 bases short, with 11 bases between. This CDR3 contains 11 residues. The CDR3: CSAGGGNEQYF. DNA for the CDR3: TGCAGTGCCGGTGGGGGAAACGAGCAGTACTTC.

CDR3 DNA sequence: TGCGCCAGCAGCCGCGGGGAGGGCCCTAGCAATCAGCCCCAGCATTTT. It codes for CASSRGEGPSNQPQHF. The chain employs TRBV5-1 and TRBJ1-5; D not certain. Trimming left V 4 bases short and J 0 bases short, with 14 bases between. CDR1 SGHRS and CDR2 YFSETQ come from the germline V gene. CDR3 length: 16 amino acids.

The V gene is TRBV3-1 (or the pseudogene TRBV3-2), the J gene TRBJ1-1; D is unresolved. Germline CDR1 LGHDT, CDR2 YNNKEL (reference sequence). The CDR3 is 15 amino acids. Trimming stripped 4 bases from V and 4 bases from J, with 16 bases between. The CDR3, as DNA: TGTGCCAGCAGCCCCAGTGGTGGTTGGGGCACTGAAGCTTTCTTT. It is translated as CASSPSGGWGTEAFF.

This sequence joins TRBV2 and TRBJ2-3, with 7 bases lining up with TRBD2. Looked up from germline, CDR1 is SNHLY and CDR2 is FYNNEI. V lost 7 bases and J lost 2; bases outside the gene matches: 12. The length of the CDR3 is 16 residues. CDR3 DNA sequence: TGTGCCAGCAATCTTCTGGCGGGGGTTAACACAGATACGCAGTATTTT. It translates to CASNLLAGVNTDTQYF.

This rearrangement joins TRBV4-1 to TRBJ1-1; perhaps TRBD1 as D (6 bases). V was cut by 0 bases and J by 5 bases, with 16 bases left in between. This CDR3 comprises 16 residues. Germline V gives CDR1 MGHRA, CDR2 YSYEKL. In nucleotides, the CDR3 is TGCGCCAGCAGCCAAGATCCGGCAGGGGTACGTACTGAAGCTTTCTTT. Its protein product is CASSQDPAGVRTEAFF.

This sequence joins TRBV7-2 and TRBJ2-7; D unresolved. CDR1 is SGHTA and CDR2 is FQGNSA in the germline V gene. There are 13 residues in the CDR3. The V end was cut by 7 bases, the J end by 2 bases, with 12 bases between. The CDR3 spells CASKRDLPYEQYF. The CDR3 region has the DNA TGTGCCAGCAAGCGAGATCTACCCTACGAGCAGTACTTC.

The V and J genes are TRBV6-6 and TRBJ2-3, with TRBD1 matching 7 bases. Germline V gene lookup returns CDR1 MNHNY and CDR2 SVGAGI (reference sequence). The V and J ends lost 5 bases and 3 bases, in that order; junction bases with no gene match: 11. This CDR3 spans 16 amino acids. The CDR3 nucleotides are TGTGCCAGCAGTGCCGTGAGGGGGCGATCGACAGATACGCAGTATTTT. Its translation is CASSAVRGRSTDTQYF.

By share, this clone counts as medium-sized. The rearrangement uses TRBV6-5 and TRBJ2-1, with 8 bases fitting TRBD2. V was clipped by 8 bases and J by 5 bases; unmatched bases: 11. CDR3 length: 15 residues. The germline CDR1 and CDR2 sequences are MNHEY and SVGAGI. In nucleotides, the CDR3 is TGTGCCAGCGGATCATTAGCGGGGAATCACAATGAGCAGTTCTTC. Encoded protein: CASGSLAGNHNEQFF.

The CDR3 reads CASSTSGRGSYEQYF. DNA for the CDR3: TGCGCCAGCAGCACCTCAGGGAGGGGCTCCTACGAGCAGTACTTC. V usage is TRBV5-1 and J usage is TRBJ2-7; 7 positions agree with TRBD2. The CDR3 totals 15 residues. Trimming cost V 4 bases and J 0 bases; bases outside gene matches: 7. CDR1 and CDR2 from the germline V gene are SGHRS and YFSETQ.

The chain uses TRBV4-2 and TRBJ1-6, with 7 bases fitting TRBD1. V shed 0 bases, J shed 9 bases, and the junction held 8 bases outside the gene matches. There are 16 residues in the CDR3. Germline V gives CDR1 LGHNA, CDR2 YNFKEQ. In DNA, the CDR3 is TGTGCCAGCAGCCAAGAGACAGGGAGGAGCGGTTCACCCCTCCACTTT. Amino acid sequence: CASSQETGRSGSPLHF.

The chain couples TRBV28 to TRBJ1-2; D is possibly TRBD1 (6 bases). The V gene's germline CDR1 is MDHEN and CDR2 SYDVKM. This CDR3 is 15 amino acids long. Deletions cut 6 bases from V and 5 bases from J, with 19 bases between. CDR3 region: CASSPLSDSFYGYTF. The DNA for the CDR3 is TGTGCCAGCAGCCCCTTATCGGACAGCTTTTATGGCTACACCTTC.

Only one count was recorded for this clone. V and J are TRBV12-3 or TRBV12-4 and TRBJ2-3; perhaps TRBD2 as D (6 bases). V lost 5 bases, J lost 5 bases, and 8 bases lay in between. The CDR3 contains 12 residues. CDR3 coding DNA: TGTGCCAGCAGTCCGACTAGAGATACGCAGTATTTT. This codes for CASSPTRDTQYF.

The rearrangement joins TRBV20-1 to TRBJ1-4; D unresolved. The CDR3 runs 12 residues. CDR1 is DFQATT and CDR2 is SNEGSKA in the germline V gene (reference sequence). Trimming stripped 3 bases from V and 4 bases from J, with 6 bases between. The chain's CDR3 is CSASSVNEKLFF. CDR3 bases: TGCAGTGCTAGTTCTGTTAATGAAAAACTGTTTTTT.

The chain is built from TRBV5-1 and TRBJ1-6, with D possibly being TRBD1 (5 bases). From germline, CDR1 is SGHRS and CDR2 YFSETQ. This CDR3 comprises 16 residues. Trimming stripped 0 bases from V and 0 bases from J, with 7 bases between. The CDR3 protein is CASSLGQGSYNSPLHF. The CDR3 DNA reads TGCGCCAGCAGCTTGGGGCAGGGCTCCTATAATTCACCCCTCCACTTT.

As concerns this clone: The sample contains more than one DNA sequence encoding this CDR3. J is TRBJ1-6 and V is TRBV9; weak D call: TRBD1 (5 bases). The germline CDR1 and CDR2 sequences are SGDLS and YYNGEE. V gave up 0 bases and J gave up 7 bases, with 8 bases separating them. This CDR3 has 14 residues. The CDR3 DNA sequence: TGTGCCAGCAGCGTAGACACAGGCAATTCACCCCTCCACTTT. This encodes CASSVDTGNSPLHF.

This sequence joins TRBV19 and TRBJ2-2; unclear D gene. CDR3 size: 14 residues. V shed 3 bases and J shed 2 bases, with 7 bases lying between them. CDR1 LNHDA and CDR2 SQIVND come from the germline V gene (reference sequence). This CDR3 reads CASSIYSNTGELFF. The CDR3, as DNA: TGTGCCAGTAGTATCTATAGTAACACCGGGGAGCTGTTTTTT.

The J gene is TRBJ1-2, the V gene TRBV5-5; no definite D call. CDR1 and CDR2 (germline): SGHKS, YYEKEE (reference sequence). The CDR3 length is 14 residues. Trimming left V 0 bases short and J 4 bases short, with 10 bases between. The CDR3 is CASSLAGQTYGYTF. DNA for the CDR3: TGTGCCAGCAGCTTGGCCGGGCAGACCTATGGCTACACCTTC.

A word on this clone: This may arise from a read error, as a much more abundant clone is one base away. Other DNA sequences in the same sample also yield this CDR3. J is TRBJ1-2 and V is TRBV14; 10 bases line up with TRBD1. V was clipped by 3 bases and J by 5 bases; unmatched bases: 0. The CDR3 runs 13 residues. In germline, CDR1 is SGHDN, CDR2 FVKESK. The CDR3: CASSQGQGYGYTF. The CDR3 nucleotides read TGTGCCAGCAGCCAGGGACAGGGGTATGGCTACACCTTC. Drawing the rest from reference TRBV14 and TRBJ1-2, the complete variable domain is EAGVTQFPSHSVIEKGQTVTLRCDPISGHDNLYWYRRVMGKEIKFLLHFVKESKQDESGMPNNRFLAERTGGTYSTLKVQPAELEDSGVYFCASSQGQGYGYTFGSGTRLTVV.

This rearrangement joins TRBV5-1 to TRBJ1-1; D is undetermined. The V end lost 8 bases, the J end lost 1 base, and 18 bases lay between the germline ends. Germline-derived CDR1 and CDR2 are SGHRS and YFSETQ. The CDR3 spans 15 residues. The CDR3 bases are TGCGCCAGTAGACTTCGATGGGGAGAGAACACTGAAGCTTTCTTT. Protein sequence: CASRLRWGENTEAFF. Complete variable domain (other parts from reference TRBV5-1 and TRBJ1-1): KAGVTQTPRYLIKTRGQQVTLSCSPISGHRSVSWYQQTPGQGLQFLFEYFSETQRNKGNFPGRFSGRQFSNSRSEMNVSTLELGDSALYLCASRLRWGENTEAFFGQGTRLTVV.

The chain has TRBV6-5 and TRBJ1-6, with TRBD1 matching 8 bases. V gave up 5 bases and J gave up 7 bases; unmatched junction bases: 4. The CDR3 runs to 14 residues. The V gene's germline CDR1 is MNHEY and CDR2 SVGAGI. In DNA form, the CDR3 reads TGTGCCAGCAGTCGGACAGGGCCCAATTCACCCCTCCACTTT. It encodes CASSRTGPNSPLHF.

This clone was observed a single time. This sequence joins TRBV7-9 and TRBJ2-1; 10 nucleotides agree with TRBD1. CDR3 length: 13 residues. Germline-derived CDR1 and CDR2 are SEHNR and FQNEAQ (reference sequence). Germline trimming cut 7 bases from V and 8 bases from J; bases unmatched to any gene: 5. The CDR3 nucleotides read TGTGCCAGCATGACAGGGGGCGGATATGAGCAGTTCTTC. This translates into CASMTGGGYEQFF.